The entry that follows covers one TCR beta chain sequence. Its antigen is still unknown. Using immunoSEQ multiplex PCR, the repertoire was profiled, and TCRdb retains in-frame clones only, with some absent. The data show around 93,000 clones, 75% to 95% seen once. The data stem from a study of graft-versus-host responses after intestinal transplantation. Study information: Anti-thymocyte globulin served as induction for all recipients, who then took tacrolimus and steroids for two to three years.

Study-wide results and caveats: Some GvH clones were seen earlier in gut or blood, suggesting intestinal origin. Association was observed between peak circulating GvH clone levels and early post-transplant HvG declines.

The TCR was taken from a human donor who received an intestinal transplant. Sequenced here: unstimulated CD8+ T cells sorted from spleen or lymph node cells, sampled before intestinal transplant.

CDR3 sequence reads: CASSRRGTGNYGYTF. The CDR3 DNA is TGTGCCAGCAGCCGTAGGGGGACGGGGAACTATGGCTACACCTTC. The chain recombines TRBV11-2 with TRBJ1-2; D possibly corresponds to TRBD1 (6 bases). The CDR3 consists of 15 residues. V lost 5 bases to trimming and J lost 2 bases, with 15 bases between them. The germline CDR1 and CDR2 sequences are SGHAT and FQNNGV.